The rows below give T cell receptor beta chains drawn from one sample of a study of blood T cell repertoires in COVID-19. Sequenced by immunoSEQ multiplex PCR; TCRdb stores in-frame clones only, minus some. The data show about 39,000 clones, approximately 96% seen once. Sequencing input: peripheral blood. The source of these receptors is a human donor with active COVID-19. The donor label of this sample is uncertain. CDR3s include the opening cysteine and the closing phenylalanine or tryptophan. Each record gives: J gene, V gene, clone size, D gene, CDR3 DNA, CDR3 protein. A D gene is named only where the DNA matches it firmly. Size is omitted from some rows. Given values are once, few, many or a class for expanded clones.

j_gene: TRBJ1-4; v_gene: TRBV7-9; abundance: once; d_gene: -; CDR3nt: TGTGCCAGCAGCGGACAGATTAATGAAAAACTGTTTTTT; CDR3aa: CASSGQINEKLFF
j_gene: TRBJ2-2; v_gene: TRBV24-1; abundance: -; d_gene: TRBD1; CDR3nt: TGTGCCACCAGTGATTTCGGGACAGGGGTTAAAAATACCGGGGAGCTGTTTTTT; CDR3aa: CATSDFGTGVKNTGELFF
j_gene: TRBJ1-2; v_gene: TRBV19; abundance: -; d_gene: TRBD1; CDR3nt: TGTGCCAGTAGCCTGGGACAGAACTACTATGGCTACACCTTC; CDR3aa: CASSLGQNYYGYTF
j_gene: TRBJ2-1; v_gene: TRBV5-4; abundance: once; d_gene: -; CDR3nt: TGTGCCAGCAGTCGAGGGGGCAATGAGCAGTTCTTC; CDR3aa: CASSRGGNEQFF
j_gene: TRBJ1-1; v_gene: TRBV6-6; abundance: -; d_gene: -; CDR3nt: TGTGCCAGCAGCGAGGGAACCTCTACTCTGAAAGCTTTCTTT; CDR3aa: CASSEGTSTLKAFF
j_gene: TRBJ1-4; v_gene: TRBV15; abundance: -; d_gene: TRBD1; CDR3nt: TGTGCCACAAAGGACAGGCACAAATCAACTAATGAAAAACTGTTTTTT; CDR3aa: CATKDRHKSTNEKLFF
j_gene: TRBJ2-1; v_gene: TRBV24-1; abundance: -; d_gene: TRBD1; CDR3nt: TGTGCCACCAGTGACCCAAACAGGGGAAGGGAGCAGTTCTTC; CDR3aa: CATSDPNRGREQFF
j_gene: TRBJ1-1; v_gene: TRBV3-1/TRBV3-2; abundance: once; d_gene: TRBD1; CDR3nt: TGTGCCAGCAGCAACCCGGCCAGGGGGCATACTGAAGCTTTCTTT; CDR3aa: CASSNPARGHTEAFF
j_gene: TRBJ1-3; v_gene: TRBV20-1; abundance: -; d_gene: -; CDR3nt: TGCAGTGCTAGTGACACTAGCGGGGCCTCTGGAAACACCATATATTTT; CDR3aa: CSASDTSGASGNTIYF
j_gene: TRBJ1-6; v_gene: TRBV10-3; abundance: -; d_gene: -; CDR3nt: TGTGCCATCAGTACAGAAGCCACAGGTTTTAATAATTCACCCCTCCACTTT; CDR3aa: CAISTEATGFNNSPLHF
j_gene: TRBJ2-6; v_gene: TRBV11-3; abundance: -; d_gene: TRBD1; CDR3nt: TGTGCCAGCAGCCCGGGACAGGTCGGTGGGGCCAACGTCCTGACTTTC; CDR3aa: CASSPGQVGGANVLTF
j_gene: TRBJ1-1; v_gene: TRBV5-5; abundance: -; d_gene: -; CDR3nt: TGTGCCAGCAGCTTGTACTGGAACACTGAAGCTTTCTTT; CDR3aa: CASSLYWNTEAFF
j_gene: TRBJ2-1; v_gene: TRBV7-6; abundance: -; d_gene: TRBD2; CDR3nt: TGTGCCAGCAGTAGTAGCGGGGGGGCTTACAATGAGCAGTTCTTC; CDR3aa: CASSSSGGAYNEQFF
j_gene: TRBJ2-5; v_gene: TRBV27; abundance: -; d_gene: -; CDR3nt: TGTGCCAGCAGTTTGTTTAATCAGGGGACCCAGTACTTC; CDR3aa: CASSLFNQGTQYF